The next 23 T cell receptor beta chains were all read from a single sample in a study of long-term antiretroviral therapy in people with HIV. The assay used was immunoSEQ (version v3.0), run at survey level. Assay used: immunoSEQ multiplex PCR; TCRdb lists only in-frame clones, some missing. The table includes about 17,000 clones, 78% detected once. The specimen was unsorted PBMCs, collected 0.3 years after starting antiretroviral therapy. The receptors were sampled from a woman aged 45-59 years with HIV.

V and J are TRBV20-1 and TRBJ1-2, with D hard to call. This CDR3 is 11 amino acids long. The V end lost 5 bases, the J end lost 5 bases, and 9 bases lay between the germline ends. Germline loops: CDR1 DFQATT, CDR2 SNEGSKA (reference sequence). The CDR3 DNA is TGCAGTGCTCGCCGGGGTTATGGCTACACCTTC. Residues: CSARRGYGYTF.

The chain links TRBV7-6 to TRBJ1-1; possibly TRBD1 for D (6 bases). CDR1 and CDR2 (germline): SGHVS, FNYEAQ. This CDR3 region has 14 residues. Trimming left V 5 bases short and J 0 bases short, with 10 bases between. The CDR3 bases are TGTGCCAGCAGCCCCAGGGGTGTGAACACTGAAGCTTTCTTT. Its protein product is CASSPRGVNTEAFF.

The chain links TRBV4-1 to TRBJ1-1, with a possible D match to TRBD1 (6 bases). Germline V gene lookup returns CDR1 MGHRA and CDR2 YSYEKL. V was shortened by 0 bases and J by 3 bases, with 11 bases between the two germline ends. This CDR3 is 15 amino acids long. CDR3 in DNA: TGCGCCAGCAGCCAAGATTCCAACAGGGACACTGAAGCTTTCTTT. Translating it yields CASSQDSNRDTEAFF.

The sample holds one count of this clone. The chain recombines TRBV30 with TRBJ1-5, with a tentative D call TRBD1 (5 bases). In germline, CDR1 is GTSNPN, CDR2 SVGIG (reference sequence). The CDR3 is 16 residues long. Between the trimmed V and J ends, which lost 3 bases and 2 bases, there was a span of 17 bases. The CDR3 DNA is TGTGCCTGGAGCCCCTACCAGAGGGGAGGCAATCAGCCCCAGCATTTT. Protein sequence: CAWSPYQRGGNQPQHF.

The J gene is TRBJ1-2, the V gene TRBV4-1; 7 positions match TRBD1. The germline gives CDR1 MGHRA, CDR2 YSYEKL. The CDR3 is 13 residues long. With V trimmed by 5 bases and J by 7 bases, 7 bases remained unmatched. In DNA form, the CDR3 reads TGCGCCAGCAGCGAGAAGGGGGCGGGTGGCTACACCTTC. This translates into CASSEKGAGGYTF.

In its sample, this clone was seen once. The genes are TRBV5-1 and TRBJ2-3; 13 nucleotides align to TRBD2. The V gene's germline CDR1 is SGHRS and CDR2 YFSETQ. Unmatched junction bases numbered 7, after V lost 4 bases and J lost 2 bases. The CDR3 has 17 residues. The CDR3 DNA is TGCGCCAGCAGCCCCGGGACTAGCGGGGACTTCACAGATACGCAGTATTTT. The encoded protein is CASSPGTSGDFTDTQYF. Based on the CDR3 plus reference TRBV5-1 and TRBJ2-3, the full variable domain is KAGVTQTPRYLIKTRGQQVTLSCSPISGHRSVSWYQQTPGQGLQFLFEYFSETQRNKGNFPGRFSGRQFSNSRSEMNVSTLELGDSALYLCASSPGTSGDFTDTQYFGPGTRLTVL.

V gene TRBV9 combines with J gene TRBJ1-2; tentatively, D is TRBD1 (5 bases). The V gene lost 5 bases and the J gene lost 6 bases, with 11 bases spanning the gap. Germline CDR1 SGDLS, CDR2 YYNGEE. This CDR3 is 12 amino acids long. Here the CDR3 reads CASRGDGNGYTF. DNA of the CDR3: TGTGCCAGCAGAGGGGACGGAAATGGCTACACCTTC.

This rearrangement joins TRBV5-1 to TRBJ2-2; D not certain. Trimming removed 1 base from V and 0 bases from J, with 7 bases in between. The CDR3 runs to 15 residues. In germline, CDR1 is SGHRS, CDR2 YFSETQ. The CDR3 DNA sequence: TGCGCCAGCAGCTTGATCGTAACGAACACCGGGGAGCTGTTTTTT. Encoded protein: CASSLIVTNTGELFF. Complete variable domain (other parts from reference TRBV5-1 and TRBJ2-2): KAGVTQTPRYLIKTRGQQVTLSCSPISGHRSVSWYQQTPGQGLQFLFEYFSETQRNKGNFPGRFSGRQFSNSRSEMNVSTLELGDSALYLCASSLIVTNTGELFFGEGSRLTVL.

In its sample, this clone was seen once. The chain employs TRBV2 and TRBJ1-2; 8 bases are shared with TRBD1. Trimming removed 3 bases from V and 4 bases from J; junction bases left unmatched: 10. This CDR3 contains 16 residues. Germline V lookup: CDR1 SNHLY, CDR2 FYNNEI. CDR3 sequence (DNA): TGTGCCAGCAGTGATCTAGGCAGGGGGCCGGGCTATGGCTACACCTTC. It codes for CASSDLGRGPGYGYTF.

This clone was seen only a few times. The chain has TRBV7-3 and TRBJ1-1; D gene unclear. Germline V gives CDR1 SGHTA, CDR2 FQGTGA. The CDR3 loop spans 14 amino acids. V lost 5 bases and J 2 bases, leaving 12 bases between the germline ends. CDR3 amino acids: CASSPSNTNTEAFF. The CDR3 bases are TGTGCCAGCAGCCCCTCGAACACCAACACTGAAGCTTTCTTT.

V gene TRBV12-5 combines with J gene TRBJ2-1, with 7 bases that match TRBD1. The CDR3 spans 15 residues. After removal of 5 bases from V and 5 bases from J, the junction contained 9 bases not matched to a gene. The germline V gene has CDR1 LGHNT and CDR2 FRNRAP. The CDR3 DNA reads as TGTGCTAGTGGTCCTCCCGGGACAGTACACAATGAGCAGTTCTTC. Protein sequence: CASGPPGTVHNEQFF.

The table lists this clone with a count of one. The chain employs TRBV6-5 and TRBJ2-7; no firm D call. The germline V gene has CDR1 MNHEY and CDR2 SVGAGI. Trimming removed 5 bases from V and 5 bases from J, with 16 bases in between. The CDR3 contains 14 residues. DNA of the CDR3: TGTGCCAGCAGTCCCAACACCGGCTGGGACGAGCAGTACTTC. Encoded protein: CASSPNTGWDEQYF.

This chain joins TRBV4-1 and TRBJ2-2, with D unclear. The CDR3 is made up of 14 amino acids. V dropped 6 bases and J dropped 2 bases, with 10 bases sitting between them. CDR1 is MGHRA and CDR2 is YSYEKL in the germline V gene. The CDR3 region has the DNA TGCGCCAGCAGTGGCACGCCAAACACCGGGGAGCTGTTTTTT. Translation: CASSGTPNTGELFF.

The chain is built from TRBV15 and TRBJ2-1; 7 bases line up with TRBD1. Germline V lookup: CDR1 LNHNV, CDR2 YYDKDF (reference sequence). The CDR3 spans 13 residues. J gave up 9 bases and V 9 bases, and 11 bases lay outside the gene matches. The chain's CDR3 is CATNPVGGLEQFF. The CDR3 DNA sequence: TGTGCCACTAATCCAGTAGGGGGCCTTGAGCAGTTCTTC.

The chain is built from TRBV5-8 and TRBJ2-7; 10 bases line up with TRBD1. Trimming cost V 4 bases and J 6 bases; bases outside gene matches: 7. CDR1 is SGHTS and CDR2 is YDEGEE in the germline V gene. The CDR3 is made up of 14 amino acids. The CDR3 DNA follows: TGTGCCAGCAGCGGGGGACAGGGGTTTGCCGAGCAGTACGTC. Translating gives CASSGGQGFAEQYV.

The CDR3 region has the DNA TGTGCCAGCAGCGTTGTAGATACGCAGTATTTT. Residues: CASSVVDTQYF. This rearrangement joins TRBV9 to TRBJ2-3; D remains ambiguous. Germline V gene sequence: CDR1 SGDLS, CDR2 YYNGEE. The CDR3 is 11 amino acids. The V end was cut by 2 bases, the J end by 5 bases, with 3 bases between.

The chain has TRBV7-6 and TRBJ2-7; perhaps D is TRBD1 or TRBD2 (5 bases each). Trimming removed 5 bases from V and 7 bases from J, with 18 bases in between. Germline CDR1 and CDR2: SGHVS and FNYEAQ. This CDR3 is built from 14 residues. The CDR3 DNA reads TGTGCCAGCAGCCGGAGACGGGACCCCGGGGAGCAGTACTTC. Translation: CASSRRRDPGEQYF. Complete variable domain (other parts from reference TRBV7-6 and TRBJ2-7): GAGVSQSPRYKVTKRGQDVALRCDPISGHVSLYWYRQALGQGPEFLTYFNYEAQQDKSGLPNDRFSAERPEGSISTLTIQRTEQRDSAMYRCASSRRRDPGEQYFGPGTRLTVT.

This clone has just one count. V and J are TRBV28 and TRBJ1-2, with TRBD1 as a possible D gene (5 bases). The germline gives CDR1 MDHEN, CDR2 SYDVKM. This CDR3 contains 12 residues. With 5 bases removed from V and 6 bases from J, the gap between germline ends came to 10 bases. The CDR3 loop is CASSLRDHGYTF. The CDR3 DNA reads TGTGCCAGCAGTCTGCGGGACCATGGCTACACCTTC.

This chain joins TRBV7-3 and TRBJ2-3; the match to TRBD2 covers 9 bases. Per the germline V gene, CDR1 is SGHTA and CDR2 is FQGTGA. The CDR3 covers 15 residues. J gave up 2 bases and V 5 bases, and 5 bases lay outside the gene matches. The CDR3 nucleotides read TGTGCCAGCAGCCTTCTAGCGGGGATCACAGATACGCAGTATTTT. Translation: CASSLLAGITDTQYF. Full variable domain (remainder filled in from reference TRBV7-3 and TRBJ2-3): GAGVSQTPSNKVTEKGKYVELRCDPISGHTALYWYRQSLGQGPEFLIYFQGTGAADDSGLPNDRFFAVRPEGSVSTLKIQRTERGDSAVYLCASSLLAGITDTQYFGPGTRLTVL.

The genes are TRBV7-3 and TRBJ1-1; D uncertain. V was clipped by 2 bases and J by 7 bases, with 11 bases between them. From germline, CDR1 is SGHTA and CDR2 FQGTGA. The CDR3 is made up of 13 amino acids. The CDR3: CASSLEGGNEAFF. CDR3 in DNA: TGTGCCAGCAGCTTAGAAGGAGGGAATGAAGCTTTCTTT.

CDR3 sequence (DNA): TGTGCCAGTGAGCCCAGAGAGAACACTGAAGCTTTCTTT. Protein: CASEPRENTEAFF. V usage is TRBV19 and J usage is TRBJ1-1, with D unclear. CDR3 length: 13 amino acids. CDR1 LNHDA and CDR2 SQIVND come from the germline V gene (reference sequence). V lost 8 bases and J 1 base, leaving 11 bases between the germline ends.

DNA for the CDR3: TGTGCCAGTAGGATGGTGGCTGGGGCCAACGTCCTGACTTTC. Protein sequence: CASRMVAGANVLTF. The J gene is TRBJ2-6, the V gene TRBV19; D unclear. The CDR3 is 14 amino acids. Trimming removed 6 bases at V and 2 bases at J, with 8 bases between. From germline, CDR1 is LNHDA and CDR2 SQIVND (reference sequence).

The chain recombines TRBV5-1 with TRBJ2-7; tentatively, D is TRBD1 (9 bases). Trimming left V 5 bases short and J 12 bases short, with 21 bases between. The CDR3 extends over 13 amino acids. Germline values: CDR1 SGHRS, CDR2 YFSETQ. The CDR3 is CASRNTGGGRPYF. The CDR3 region has the DNA TGCGCCAGCAGAAATACAGGGGGCGGGAGGCCGTACTTC.